Presented here are 27 T cell receptor beta chains from one specimen sequenced in a study of Graves' ophthalmopathy and Graves' hyperthyroidism. Transcripts of RNA were the source for amplifying TCR beta CDR3 regions. RT-PCR was first run with HTBI primers, then multiplex PCR in a second round. TCRdb passed the multiplex PCR reads through MiXCR, listing each CDR3 protein once. This sample has roughly 410,000 distinct CDR3 sequences, with about 16% found just once. Material: peripheral blood. These receptor sequences come from a woman in her late teens or twenties with stable Graves' hyperthyroidism.

This clonotype was detected ten times or more. CDR3: CASSVAPTGAFF. CDR3 in DNA: TGTGCCAGCAGTGTGGCACCAACTGGGGCTTTCTTT. V gene TRBV2 combines with J gene TRBJ1-1, with unresolved D. The CDR3 consists of 12 residues. V gave up 4 bases and J gave up 11 bases, with 14 bases separating them. The germline gives CDR1 SNHLY, CDR2 FYNNEI.

This chain uses TRBV29-1 with TRBJ1-2; D is undetermined. The germline V and J ends were trimmed by 5 bases and 4 bases, with 14 bases remaining between them. Germline CDR1 SQVTM, CDR2 ANQGSEA. The CDR3 length is 13 residues. The CDR3 reads CSVTRTGGYGYTF. The CDR3, as DNA: TGCAGCGTTACTCGGACCGGTGGCTATGGCTACACCTTC.

This clonotype was counted many times. The chain is built from TRBV11-2 and TRBJ2-5; perhaps TRBD2 as D (5 bases). The V end lost 0 bases, the J end lost 7 bases, and 21 bases lay between the germline ends. From germline, CDR1 is SGHAT and CDR2 FQNNGV. This CDR3 spans 17 amino acids. The CDR3 DNA reads TGTGCCAGCAGCTTAGAAAACTTGCCTAGCCGACGGGGGACCCAGTACTTC. It is translated as CASSLENLPSRRGTQYF.

A remark on this clonotype: This may arise from a read error, as a much more abundant clone is one base away. The chain has TRBV20-1 and TRBJ1-5; tentative D call: TRBD1 (6 bases). The end of the DNA fits TRBJ2-3 better, so the J call may be wrong. Germline CDR1 is DFQATT and CDR2 is SNEGSKA (reference sequence). The CDR3 consists of 14 residues. This chain's CDR3 is CSAVKTGGNQPQYF. CDR3 sequence (DNA): TGCAGTGCTGTAAAGACAGGAGGCAATCAGCCCCAGTATTTT.

The chain carries TRBV6-4 and TRBJ1-2, with 7 positions matching TRBD1. This CDR3 comprises 15 residues. The V gene end was trimmed by 8 bases and the J gene end by 2 bases; junction bases not matched to a gene: 11. Germline V CDR1 and CDR2: MRHNA, SNTAGT. The CDR3 sequence is CASCRGGTLNYGYTF. The CDR3 nucleotides are TGTGCCAGCTGCAGGGGGGGCACCCTAAACTATGGCTACACCTTC.

This clonotype was picked up many times. Sequence at one end of the junction differs from germline and may be a read error. The J gene is TRBJ1-5, the V gene TRBV6-1; TRBD1 might be the D (5 bases). Germline V gene lookup returns CDR1 MNHNS and CDR2 SASEGT. The CDR3 spans 15 residues. This CDR3 reads CAGSAGTGSNQPQHF. For the CDR3, the DNA is TGTGCCGGCAGTGCCGGGACCGGGAGCAATCAGCCCCAGCATTTT.

Details on this clonotype: Compared with germline, one end of the junction differs, possibly owing to a read error. This sequence joins TRBV7-8 and TRBJ1-2, with TRBD1 identical over 8 bases. Germline loops: CDR1 SGHVS, CDR2 FQNEAQ. The CDR3 totals 12 residues. The CDR3 is CASSSTGDGYRF. DNA of the CDR3: TGTGCCAGCAGCTCGACAGGGGATGGCTACAGGTTC.

This clonotype came up many times. The rearrangement uses TRBV20-1 and TRBJ1-2; 7 nucleotides match TRBD1. The V and J ends lost 4 bases and 8 bases, in that order; junction bases with no gene match: 10. Germline CDR1 reads DFQATT; CDR2 reads SNEGSKA (reference sequence). The CDR3 extends over 13 amino acids. The CDR3 sequence: CSAISETGRGYTF. The CDR3 DNA follows: TGCAGTGCTATATCCGAGACAGGGAGGGGCTACACCTTC.

This chain uses TRBV9 with TRBJ2-5; maybe TRBD2 (6 bases). The germline V gene encodes CDR1 SGDLS and CDR2 YYNGEE. CDR3 length equals 13 residues. V lost 5 bases and J 4 bases, leaving 12 bases between the germline ends. CDR3 coding DNA: TGTGCCAGCAGTGAAGCGGGTACAGAGACCCAGTACTTC. The encoded protein is CASSEAGTETQYF.

This clonotype appeared many times. The chain recombines TRBV11-3 with TRBJ1-1, with TRBD1 matching over 10 bases. The CDR3 covers 16 residues. CDR1 and CDR2 from the germline V gene are SGHNT and YENEEA. The junction had 11 bases not matched to a gene; V was cut back by 5 bases and J by 5 bases. CDR3 residues: CASSTPRDRGGTEAFF. In DNA, the CDR3 is TGTGCCAGCAGCACTCCCCGGGACAGGGGTGGGACTGAAGCTTTCTTT.

To note about this clonotype: Compared with germline, one end of the junction differs, possibly owing to a read error. The chain is built from TRBV11-1 and TRBJ2-2; D uncertain. Germline-derived CDR1 and CDR2 are SGHAT and FQDESV (reference sequence). This CDR3 is 15 amino acids long. CDR3 loop: CSSSSNLGNTGELFF. The CDR3 DNA follows: TGTTCCAGCAGCAGCAACCTTGGAAACACCGGGGAGCTGTTTTTT.

The chain carries TRBV19 and TRBJ1-6; TRBD1 matches at 7 bases. The CDR3 is 15 amino acids. The ends lost 3 bases at V and 10 bases at J; junction bases unmatched: 9. Germline V gives CDR1 LNHDA, CDR2 SQIVND (reference sequence). The CDR3 coding sequence is TGTGCCAGTAGTATCTCGCGACAGGGTGGGTCACCCCTCCACTTT. Its translation is CASSISRQGGSPLHF. The complete variable domain, with remaining parts taken from reference TRBV19 and TRBJ1-6, reads DGGITQSPKYLFRKEGQNVTLSCEQNLNHDAMYWYRQDPGQGLRLIYYSQIVNDFQKGDIAEGYSVSREKKESFPLTVTSAQKNPTAFYLCASSISRQGGSPLHFGNGTRLTVT.

This clonotype was detected many times. The V and J genes are TRBV19 and TRBJ1-6; TRBD1 might be the D (6 bases). The ends were cut back, 7 bases at V and 7 bases at J, with 14 bases in the middle. Looked up from germline, CDR1 is LNHDA and CDR2 is SQIVND (reference sequence). The CDR3 runs to 14 residues. DNA of the CDR3: TGTGCCAGTACCGTTACAGGGTACAATTCACCCCTCCACTTT. Encoded protein: CASTVTGYNSPLHF.

This clonotype was seen repeatedly, ten times or more. The CDR3 nucleotides read TGTGCCAGCAGTTACCTGACTAGGGGGGAGACCCAGTACTTC. This gives the protein CASSYLTRGETQYF. V and J are TRBV6-2 or TRBV6-3 and TRBJ2-5; D tentatively fits TRBD1 or TRBD2 (6 bases each). Trimming took 2 bases from V and 5 from J, leaving 12 bases between them. In germline, CDR1 is MNHEY, CDR2 SVGEGT. This CDR3 contains 14 residues.

This clonotype was counted a few times. The chain links TRBV5-1 to TRBJ1-1; 9 bases are shared with TRBD1. Germline V gene lookup returns CDR1 SGHRS and CDR2 YFSETQ. This CDR3 region has 18 residues. The ends lost 4 bases at V and 3 bases at J; junction bases unmatched: 16. CDR3 bases: TGCGCCAGCAGCATATCCGGGACAGGGACTCAAGGTCACACTGAAGCTTTCTTT. This gives the protein CASSISGTGTQGHTEAFF.

This clonotype has ten or more counts. The chain combines TRBV6-2 or TRBV6-3 with TRBJ1-6, with D uncertain. The CDR3 sequence is 13 residues long. Germline assignment: CDR1 MNHEY and CDR2 SVGEGT. Trimming cost V 5 bases and J 7 bases, with 9 bases left between them. The CDR3 coding sequence is TGTGCCAGCAGTCCTTCGGAGAATTCACCCCTCCACTTT. This sequence encodes CASSPSENSPLHF.

This clonotype was counted ten times or more. The gene calls are TRBV10-3 and TRBJ1-1, with no clear D. The length of the CDR3 is 13 residues. With 5 bases removed from V and 1 base from J, the gap between germline ends came to 8 bases. In germline, CDR1 is ENHRY, CDR2 SYGVKD. The CDR3 region is CAISPRGNTEAFF. The CDR3 coding sequence is TGTGCCATCAGTCCACGAGGGAACACTGAAGCTTTCTTT.

The rearrangement joins TRBV7-2 to TRBJ1-2, with 11 bases lining up with TRBD1. The junction had 7 bases not matched to a gene; V was cut back by 7 bases and J by 6 bases. In germline, CDR1 is SGHTA, CDR2 FQGNSA. The CDR3 has 14 amino acids. The CDR3 DNA follows: TGTGCCAGCACCCGGGACAGGGGGTGGCATGGCTACACCTTC. This encodes CASTRDRGWHGYTF.

This clonotype appeared many times. The V gene is TRBV5-1, the J gene TRBJ1-2; D not certain. The germline V and J ends were trimmed by 5 bases and 8 bases, with 16 bases remaining between them. Germline V lookup: CDR1 SGHRS, CDR2 YFSETQ. There are 13 residues in the CDR3. CDR3 protein: CASRTLTGGGYTF. CDR3 in DNA: TGCGCCAGCAGGACCCTGACCGGCGGAGGCTACACCTTC.

This sequence joins TRBV5-1 and TRBJ1-2, with TRBD1 matching 7 bases. There are 16 residues in the CDR3. Trimming cost V 1 base and J 4 bases; bases outside gene matches: 10. Germline CDR1 SGHRS, CDR2 YFSETQ. This CDR3 reads CASSLWPGTDFYGYTF. The CDR3 region has the DNA TGCGCCAGCAGCTTGTGGCCCGGGACAGACTTCTATGGCTACACCTTC.

The chain couples TRBV7-6 to TRBJ1-2; 7 nucleotides agree with TRBD1. The CDR3 has 17 amino acids. Unmatched junction bases numbered 14, after V lost 4 bases and J lost 3 bases. CDR1 and CDR2 from the germline V gene are SGHVS and FNYEAQ. CDR3 sequence: CASSSRDSSTGDYGYTF. The CDR3, as DNA: TGTGCCAGCAGCTCCCGGGACAGCTCAACCGGCGACTATGGCTACACCTTC. Full variable domain (outside the CDR3, taken from reference TRBV7-6 and TRBJ1-2): GAGVSQSPRYKVTKRGQDVALRCDPISGHVSLYWYRQALGQGPEFLTYFNYEAQQDKSGLPNDRFSAERPEGSISTLTIQRTEQRDSAMYRCASSSRDSSTGDYGYTFGSGTRLTVV.

This clonotype was seen many times. The chain recombines TRBV2 with TRBJ2-7; the D gene could be TRBD1 or TRBD2 (5 bases each). The V and J ends lost 1 base and 4 bases respectively, with 14 bases between them. The germline V gene has CDR1 SNHLY and CDR2 FYNNEI. CDR3 length: 15 amino acids. CDR3 residues: CASSEDPGPGYEQYF. CDR3 in DNA: TGTGCCAGCAGTGAAGATCCGGGGCCCGGGTACGAGCAGTACTTC.

The rearrangement links TRBV6-1 to TRBJ2-7; TRBD2 might be the D (7 bases). The CDR3 has 17 amino acids. Germline CDR1 MNHNS, CDR2 SASEGT. V shed 2 bases and J shed 2 bases, with 19 bases lying between them. The CDR3 spells CASSESWGRGGPYEQYF. In DNA form, the CDR3 reads TGTGCCAGCAGTGAATCTTGGGGTAGGGGGGGGCCCTACGAGCAGTACTTC.

Ten or more counts support this clonotype. This chain uses TRBV27 with TRBJ2-2; TRBD1 matches at 12 bases. J was trimmed by 1 base and V by 4 bases; bases with no gene match: 7. CDR1 and CDR2 (germline): MNHEY, SMNVEV (reference sequence). There are 18 residues in the CDR3. The CDR3 DNA is TGTGCCAGCAGTTCTAACCGGGACAGGGGGCGGAACACCGGGGAGCTGTTTTTT. Protein: CASSSNRDRGRNTGELFF.

This clonotype was recorded many times. V is TRBV4-1 and J is TRBJ2-7; TRBD2 agrees at 8 bases. V shed 1 base and J 0 bases; nucleotides not matched to a gene: 8. Germline V gives CDR1 MGHRA, CDR2 YSYEKL. This CDR3 has 17 residues. The CDR3 spells CASSQGWIAGLSYEQYF. For the CDR3, the DNA is TGCGCCAGCAGCCAAGGTTGGATAGCGGGGCTCTCCTACGAGCAGTACTTC.

This clonotype was counted only a few times. The chain is built from TRBV20-1 and TRBJ2-2; D might be TRBD2 (7 bases). This CDR3 is built from 16 residues. The germline V and J ends were trimmed by 6 bases and 7 bases, with 24 bases remaining between them. Germline loops: CDR1 DFQATT, CDR2 SNEGSKA (reference sequence). The CDR3 here is CSAPLPGGPRGGELFF. The DNA of the CDR3 is TGCAGTGCCCCCCTTCCCGGGGGGCCAAGGGGCGGGGAGCTGTTTTTT.

This sequence joins TRBV29-1 and TRBJ2-7; TRBD1 aligns across 8 bases. After removal of 4 bases from V and 3 bases from J, the junction contained 11 bases not matched to a gene. The germline V gene encodes CDR1 SQVTM and CDR2 ANQGSEA. The CDR3 sequence is 15 residues long. The CDR3 loop reads CSVAEPRGLLYEQYF. CDR3 sequence (DNA): TGCAGCGTTGCCGAGCCCAGGGGGCTCCTCTACGAGCAGTACTTC.